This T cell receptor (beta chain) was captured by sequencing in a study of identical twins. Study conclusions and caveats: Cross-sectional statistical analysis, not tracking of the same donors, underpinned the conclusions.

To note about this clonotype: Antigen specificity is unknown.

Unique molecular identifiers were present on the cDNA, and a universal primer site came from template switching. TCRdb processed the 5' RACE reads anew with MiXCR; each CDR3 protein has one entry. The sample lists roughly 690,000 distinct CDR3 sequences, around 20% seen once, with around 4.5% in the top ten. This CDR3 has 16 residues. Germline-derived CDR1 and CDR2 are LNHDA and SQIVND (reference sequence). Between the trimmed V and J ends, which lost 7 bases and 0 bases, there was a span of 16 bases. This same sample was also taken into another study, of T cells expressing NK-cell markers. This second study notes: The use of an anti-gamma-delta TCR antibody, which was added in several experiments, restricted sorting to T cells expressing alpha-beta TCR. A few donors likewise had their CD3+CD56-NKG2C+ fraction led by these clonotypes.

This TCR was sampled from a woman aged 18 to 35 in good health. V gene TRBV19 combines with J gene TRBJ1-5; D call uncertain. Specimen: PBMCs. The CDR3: CASTLYGQNSNQPQHF. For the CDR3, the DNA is TGTGCCAGTACCTTATACGGGCAGAATAGCAATCAGCCCCAGCATTTT.